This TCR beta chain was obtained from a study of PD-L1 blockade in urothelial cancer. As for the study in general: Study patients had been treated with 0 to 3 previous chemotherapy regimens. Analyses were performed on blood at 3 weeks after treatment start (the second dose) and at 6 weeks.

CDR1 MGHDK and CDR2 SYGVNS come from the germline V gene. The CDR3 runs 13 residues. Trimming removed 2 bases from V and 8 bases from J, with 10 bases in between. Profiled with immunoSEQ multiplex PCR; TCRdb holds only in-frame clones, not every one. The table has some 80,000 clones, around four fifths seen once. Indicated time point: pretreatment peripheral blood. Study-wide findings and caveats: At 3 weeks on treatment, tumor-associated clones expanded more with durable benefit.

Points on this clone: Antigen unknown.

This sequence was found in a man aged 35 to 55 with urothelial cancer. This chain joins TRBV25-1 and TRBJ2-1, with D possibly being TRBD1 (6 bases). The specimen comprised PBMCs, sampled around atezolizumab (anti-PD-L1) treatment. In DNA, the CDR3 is TGTGCCAGCAGTGAAGGAGAGGGGGATGAGCAGTTCTTC. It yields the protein CASSEGEGDEQFF.